These 8 T cell receptor beta chains were sequenced from one sample in a study of sequential checkpoint blockade in melanoma. Noted treatment: randomized to nivolumab then ipilimumab (arm A) or the reverse (arm B). Some clones are missing from TCRdb's copy, which holds only in-frame ones; the method was immunoSEQ multiplex PCR. The data hold fewer than 35,000 clones, with about 77% observed a single time. The sequencing used CD8+ T cells sorted from blood (inferred from file names), collected from a patient given nivolumab and ipilimumab in sequence. These receptors came from a human donor with melanoma.

This clone has just a few counts. The CDR3 nucleotides are TGTGCAAGTCGCTTAGCGTGCGAACCTTCTAGGAAAGGCTACACCTTC. Its protein is CASRLACEPSRKGYTF. The V gene is TRBV12-2, the J gene TRBJ1-2. TRBV12-2 is recorded as a pseudogene. This CDR3 spans 16 amino acids.

The genes are TRBV28 and TRBJ1-2; TRBD1 might be the D (5 bases). The CDR3 extends over 16 amino acids. Germline CDR1 and CDR2: MDHEN and SYDVKM. The germline V and J ends were trimmed by 2 bases and 1 base, with 14 bases remaining between them. The CDR3 nucleotides are TGTGCCAGCAGTTTAGGACCCCCGGACATTAACTATGGCTACACCTTC. Protein: CASSLGPPDINYGYTF.

This rearrangement joins TRBV9 to TRBJ1-6; maybe TRBD1 (6 bases). Between the trimmed V and J ends, which lost 4 bases and 11 bases, there was a span of 22 bases. The CDR3 is 16 residues long. Germline CDR1 reads SGDLS; CDR2 reads YYNGEE. CDR3 amino acids: CASSPPPDRPATPLHF. The CDR3 DNA is TGTGCCAGCAGCCCCCCCCCAGACAGGCCCGCGACACCCCTCCACTTT.

The chain couples TRBV7-6 to TRBJ2-3; D not certain. V lost 1 base and J 4 bases, leaving 12 bases between the germline ends. This CDR3 has 15 residues. The V gene's germline CDR1 is SGHVS and CDR2 FNYEAQ. In DNA, the CDR3 is TGTGCCAGCAGCTTAGTTGGCGGCAAAGCAGATACGCAGTATTTT. The encoded protein is CASSLVGGKADTQYF.

The CDR3 DNA reads TGCGCCAGCAGCCCCAGGGAGAACACTGAAGCTTTCTTT. Translated: CASSPRENTEAFF. The chain joins TRBV5-1 to TRBJ1-1, with D possibly TRBD1 on 5 matching bases. This CDR3 region has 13 residues. CDR1 and CDR2 from the germline V gene are SGHRS and YFSETQ. V lost 4 bases to trimming and J lost 1 base, with 8 bases between them.

The chain combines TRBV28 with TRBJ1-1, with D uncertain. Germline V gives CDR1 MDHEN, CDR2 SYDVKM. V lost 2 bases and J lost 1, with 8 bases in between. The CDR3 contains 14 residues. CDR3 loop: CASSLAETNTEAFF. CDR3 nucleotides: TGTGCCAGCAGTTTAGCGGAGACGAACACTGAAGCTTTCTTT.

V and J are TRBV27 and TRBJ1-2, with TRBD1 matching 10 bases. The CDR3 contains 13 residues. Germline V CDR1 and CDR2: MNHEY, SMNVEV (reference sequence). The ends lost 6 bases at V and 8 bases at J; junction bases unmatched: 6. Here the CDR3 DNA reads TGTGCCAGCAGGACAGGGGGCGCCTGGGGCTACACCTTC. Its translation: CASRTGGAWGYTF.

This clone was seen just once. The rearrangement links TRBV4-1 to TRBJ1-1; 10 bases agree with TRBD1. The CDR3 is made up of 14 amino acids. V trimming: 4 bases; J trimming: 3 bases; junction bases outside the gene matches: 2. From germline, CDR1 is MGHRA and CDR2 YSYEKL. The CDR3 spells CASSLGQGDTEAFF. The CDR3 DNA follows: TGCGCCAGCAGCCTTGGACAGGGGGACACTGAAGCTTTCTTT.